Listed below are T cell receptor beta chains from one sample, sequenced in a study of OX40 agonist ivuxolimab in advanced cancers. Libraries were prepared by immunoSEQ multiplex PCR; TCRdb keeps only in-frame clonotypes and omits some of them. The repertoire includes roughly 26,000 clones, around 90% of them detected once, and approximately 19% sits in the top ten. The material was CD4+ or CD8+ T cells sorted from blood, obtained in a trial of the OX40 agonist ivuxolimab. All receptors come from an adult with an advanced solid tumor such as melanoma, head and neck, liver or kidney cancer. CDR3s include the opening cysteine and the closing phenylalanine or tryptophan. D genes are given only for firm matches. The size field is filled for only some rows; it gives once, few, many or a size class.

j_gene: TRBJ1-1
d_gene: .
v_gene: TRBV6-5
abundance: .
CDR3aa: CASSYLQGWSEAFF
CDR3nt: TGTGCCAGCAGTTATCTCCAGGGGTGGTCTGAAGCTTTCTTT

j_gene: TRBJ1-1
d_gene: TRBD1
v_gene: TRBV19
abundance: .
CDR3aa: CASWYGQGATEAFF
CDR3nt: TGTGCCAGTTGGTATGGGCAGGGGGCAACTGAAGCTTTCTTT

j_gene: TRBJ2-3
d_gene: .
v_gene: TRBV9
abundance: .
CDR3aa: CASSAEFGADTQYF
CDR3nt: TGTGCCAGCAGCGCGGAATTTGGGGCAGATACGCAGTATTTT

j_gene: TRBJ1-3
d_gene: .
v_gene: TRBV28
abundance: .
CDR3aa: CASSLLVRANRISGNTIYF
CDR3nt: TGTGCCAGCAGTTTATTAGTCAGGGCTAACCGAATATCTGGAAACACCATATATTTT

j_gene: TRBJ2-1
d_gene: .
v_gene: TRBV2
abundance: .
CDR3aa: CASSQNRVPNNEQFF
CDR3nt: TGTGCCAGCAGTCAAAACAGGGTTCCGAACAATGAGCAGTTCTTC

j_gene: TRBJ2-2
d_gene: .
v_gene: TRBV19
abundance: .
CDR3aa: CASHLVNTGELFF
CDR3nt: TGTGCCAGCCACCTTGTTAACACCGGGGAGCTGTTTTTT

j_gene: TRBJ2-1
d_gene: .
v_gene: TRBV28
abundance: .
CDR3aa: CASSFKGSYNEQFF
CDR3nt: TGTGCCAGCAGTTTCAAGGGCTCCTACAATGAGCAGTTCTTC

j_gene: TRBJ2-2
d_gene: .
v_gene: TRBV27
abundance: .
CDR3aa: CASSLTNTGELFF
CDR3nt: TGTGCCAGCAGTTTAACGAACACCGGGGAGCTGTTTTTT

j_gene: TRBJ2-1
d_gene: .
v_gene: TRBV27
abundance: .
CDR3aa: CASSLYLPRAKNEQFF
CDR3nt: TGTGCCAGCAGTTTATATCTACCGCGCGCTAAGAATGAGCAGTTCTTC

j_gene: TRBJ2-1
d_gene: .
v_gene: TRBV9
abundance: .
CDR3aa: CASSSPGEGSDTEQFF
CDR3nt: TGTGCCAGCAGCTCCCCAGGGGAGGGGAGCGATACTGAGCAGTTCTTC

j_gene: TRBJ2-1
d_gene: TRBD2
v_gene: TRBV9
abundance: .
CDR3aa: CASSVGAGGKNEQFF
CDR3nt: TGTGCCAGCAGCGTAGGTGCGGGGGGGAAGAATGAGCAGTTCTTC

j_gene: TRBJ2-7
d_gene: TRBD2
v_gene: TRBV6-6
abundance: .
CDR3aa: CATAGLAGTLEQYF
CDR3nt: TGTGCCACCGCGGGACTAGCGGGAACTCTCGAGCAGTACTTC

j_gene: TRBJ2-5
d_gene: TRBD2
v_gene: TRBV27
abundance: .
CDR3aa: CASSPGTSGRLVTQYF
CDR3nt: TGTGCCAGCAGTCCAGGGACTAGCGGGAGGTTGGTGACCCAGTACTTC

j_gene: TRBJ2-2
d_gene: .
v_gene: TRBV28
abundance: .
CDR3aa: CASSFRSRELFF
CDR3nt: TGTGCCAGCAGTTTTAGGTCTCGGGAGCTGTTTTTT

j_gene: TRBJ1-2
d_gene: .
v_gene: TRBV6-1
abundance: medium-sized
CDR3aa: CASRAPEGYTF
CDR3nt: TGTGCCAGCAGAGCCCCGGAGGGCTACACCTTC

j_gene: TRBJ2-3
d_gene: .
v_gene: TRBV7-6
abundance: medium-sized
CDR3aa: CASSLKGWGNGDTQYF
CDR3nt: TGTGCCAGCAGCTTAAAAGGATGGGGGAATGGAGATACGCAGTATTTT

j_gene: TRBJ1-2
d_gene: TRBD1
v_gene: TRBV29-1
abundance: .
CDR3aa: CSATGAGGGYTF
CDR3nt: TGCAGCGCCACAGGGGCCGGGGGGGGCTACACCTTC

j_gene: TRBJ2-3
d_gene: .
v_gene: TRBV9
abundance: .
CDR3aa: CASSVYLTDTQYF
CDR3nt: TGTGCCAGCAGCGTCTACCTCACAGATACGCAGTATTTT

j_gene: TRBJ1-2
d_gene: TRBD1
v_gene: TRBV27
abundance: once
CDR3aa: CASSLAGTGDYGYTF
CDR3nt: TGTGCCAGCAGTTTGGCCGGGACAGGGGACTATGGCTACACCTTC

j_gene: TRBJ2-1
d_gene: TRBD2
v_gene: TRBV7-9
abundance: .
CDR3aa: CASSSGGNEQFF
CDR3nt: TGTGCCAGCAGCTCGGGGGGTAATGAGCAGTTCTTC